This record looks at one TCR beta chain sequence and its context. The data were taken from a study of blood T cell repertoires in COVID-19. Study details: Researchers got acute and convalescent COVID-19 samples from the United States, Italy and Spain.

Repertoires were generated with immunoSEQ multiplex PCR, while TCRdb's copy carries only in-frame clones and drops some. Of more than 150,000 clones listed, 78% are singletons. The CDR3 is 14 residues long. Germline CDR1 GTSNPN, CDR2 SVGIG (reference sequence). Trimming pared 5 bases from V and 2 bases from J, leaving 15 bases between. Sequenced input: peripheral blood. The chain is built from TRBV30 and TRBJ1-2; maybe TRBD1 (6 bases). This TCR was recovered from a woman over 75 with acute or convalescent COVID-19. CDR3 DNA: TGTGCCTGGTCTCCACAGGGCTGGAACTATGGCTACACCTTC. Its translation is CAWSPQGWNYGYTF.